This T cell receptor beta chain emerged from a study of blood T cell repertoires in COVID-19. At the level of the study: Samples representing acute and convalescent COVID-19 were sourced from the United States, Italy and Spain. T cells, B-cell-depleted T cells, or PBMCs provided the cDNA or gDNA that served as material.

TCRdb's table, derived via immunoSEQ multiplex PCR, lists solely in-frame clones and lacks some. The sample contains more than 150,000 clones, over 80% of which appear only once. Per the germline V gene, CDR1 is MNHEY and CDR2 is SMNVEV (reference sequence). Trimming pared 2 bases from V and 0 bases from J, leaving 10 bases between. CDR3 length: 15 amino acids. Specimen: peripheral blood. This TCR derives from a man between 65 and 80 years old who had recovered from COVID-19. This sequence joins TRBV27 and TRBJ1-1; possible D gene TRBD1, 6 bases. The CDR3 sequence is CASSLAGQMNTEAFF. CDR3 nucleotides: TGTGCCAGCAGTTTAGCCGGACAGATGAACACTGAAGCTTTCTTT.